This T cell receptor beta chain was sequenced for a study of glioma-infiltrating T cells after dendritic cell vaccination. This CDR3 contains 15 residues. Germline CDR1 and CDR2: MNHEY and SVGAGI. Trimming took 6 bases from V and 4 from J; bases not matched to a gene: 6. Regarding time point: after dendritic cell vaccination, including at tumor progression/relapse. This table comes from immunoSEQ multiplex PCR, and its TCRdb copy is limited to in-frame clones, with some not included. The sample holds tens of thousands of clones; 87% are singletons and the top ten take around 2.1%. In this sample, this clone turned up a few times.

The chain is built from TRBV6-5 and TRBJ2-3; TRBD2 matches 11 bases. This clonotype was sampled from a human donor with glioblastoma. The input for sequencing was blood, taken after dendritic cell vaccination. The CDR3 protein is CASRRLAGLADTQYF. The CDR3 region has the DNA TGTGCCAGCAGACGACTAGCGGGATTAGCAGATACGCAGTATTTT.